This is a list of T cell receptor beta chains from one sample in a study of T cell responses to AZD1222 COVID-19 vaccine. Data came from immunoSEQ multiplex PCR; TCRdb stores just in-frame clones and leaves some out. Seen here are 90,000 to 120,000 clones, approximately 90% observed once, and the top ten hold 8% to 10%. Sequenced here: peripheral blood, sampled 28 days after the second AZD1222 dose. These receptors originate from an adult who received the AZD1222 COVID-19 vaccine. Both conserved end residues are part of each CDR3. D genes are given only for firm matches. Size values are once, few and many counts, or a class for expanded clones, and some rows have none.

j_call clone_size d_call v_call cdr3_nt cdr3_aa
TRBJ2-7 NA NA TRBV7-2 TGTGCCAGCAGCTATGCTGGGGGCGGGGGCGAGCAGTACTTC CASSYAGGGGEQYF
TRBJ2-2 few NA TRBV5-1 TGCGCCAGCAGCTTAGGGGAGTTTGGCACCGGGGAGCTGTTTTTT CASSLGEFGTGELFF
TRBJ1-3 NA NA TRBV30 TGTGCCTCCAGGGAAAGTGGAAACACCATATATTTT CASRESGNTIYF
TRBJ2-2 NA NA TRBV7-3 TGTGCCAGCAGCCGGACGGGCAGCGAGGCCGGGGAGCTGTTTTTT CASSRTGSEAGELFF
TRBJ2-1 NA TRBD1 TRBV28 TGTGCCACCTTCACCACAGGGGGTTACAATGAGCAGTTCTTC CATFTTGGYNEQFF
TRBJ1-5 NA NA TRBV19 TGTGCCAGTAGTCCGGACCTTTCTTCGAGCAATCAGCCCCAGCATTTT CASSPDLSSSNQPQHF
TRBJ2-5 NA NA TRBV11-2 TGTGCCAGCAGCGCACGACCGGCCAGTTTTCAAGAGACCCAGTACTTC CASSARPASFQETQYF
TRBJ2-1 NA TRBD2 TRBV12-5 TGTGCTAGTGGCCCCGGGACTAGCGGGAGTAATGAGCAGTTCTTC CASGPGTSGSNEQFF
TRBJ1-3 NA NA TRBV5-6 TGTGCCAGCAGCCCCCGAAAAGGGGCGAGCTCTGGAAACACCATATATTTT CASSPRKGASSGNTIYF
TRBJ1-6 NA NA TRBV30 TGTGCCTGGAGCACGGGAGGGTCCCCCTATAATTCACCCCTCCACTTT CAWSTGGSPYNSPLHF
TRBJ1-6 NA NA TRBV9 TGTGCCAGCAGCGTAGGGGTGACAGGTAATTCACCCCTCCACTTT CASSVGVTGNSPLHF
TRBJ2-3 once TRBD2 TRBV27 TGTGCCAGCAGTACCCTAGCGGGAGAAACAGATACGCAGTATTTT CASSTLAGETDTQYF
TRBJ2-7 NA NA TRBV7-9 TGTGCCAGCAGCTTAACAAACGGGGCCTACGAGCAGTACTTC CASSLTNGAYEQYF
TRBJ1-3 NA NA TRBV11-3 TGTGCCAGCAGCCCCGGGAGTGGTCCTGGAAACACCATATATTTT CASSPGSGPGNTIYF
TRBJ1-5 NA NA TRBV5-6 TGTGCCAGCAGCTTAGGGGGACCGCAGAACCGGGAGCAGCCCCAGCATTTT CASSLGGPQNREQPQHF
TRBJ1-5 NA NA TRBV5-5 TGTGCCAGCAGCTTGGGTGGCGGGGGGCATCAGCCCCAGCATTTT CASSLGGGGHQPQHF
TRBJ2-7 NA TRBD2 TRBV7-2 TGTGCCAGCAGCTTAGAGCTGAGCGGGAGGGCCCCCTACGAGCAGTACTTC CASSLELSGRAPYEQYF
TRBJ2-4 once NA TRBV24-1 TGTGCCACCAGGGGTAATGGGGAAAACATTCAGTACTTC CATRGNGENIQYF
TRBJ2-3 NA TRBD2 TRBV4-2 TGTGCCAGCAGCCAAGAATGGACTAGCACCCCAGATACGCAGTATTTT CASSQEWTSTPDTQYF
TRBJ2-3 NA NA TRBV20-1 TGCAGTGCGAGGGCAGATACGCAGTATTTT CSARADTQYF
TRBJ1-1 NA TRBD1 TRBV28 TGTGCCAGCAGTTTAAGACAGGGGGCGCGAAGCACTGAAGCTTTCTTT CASSLRQGARSTEAFF
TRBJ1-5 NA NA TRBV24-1 TGTGCCACCAGTTACGGCAATCAGCCCCAGCATTTT CATSYGNQPQHF
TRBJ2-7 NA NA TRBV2 TGTGCCAGCAGTGAAGGCCGAATTACCTACGAGCAGTACTTC CASSEGRITYEQYF